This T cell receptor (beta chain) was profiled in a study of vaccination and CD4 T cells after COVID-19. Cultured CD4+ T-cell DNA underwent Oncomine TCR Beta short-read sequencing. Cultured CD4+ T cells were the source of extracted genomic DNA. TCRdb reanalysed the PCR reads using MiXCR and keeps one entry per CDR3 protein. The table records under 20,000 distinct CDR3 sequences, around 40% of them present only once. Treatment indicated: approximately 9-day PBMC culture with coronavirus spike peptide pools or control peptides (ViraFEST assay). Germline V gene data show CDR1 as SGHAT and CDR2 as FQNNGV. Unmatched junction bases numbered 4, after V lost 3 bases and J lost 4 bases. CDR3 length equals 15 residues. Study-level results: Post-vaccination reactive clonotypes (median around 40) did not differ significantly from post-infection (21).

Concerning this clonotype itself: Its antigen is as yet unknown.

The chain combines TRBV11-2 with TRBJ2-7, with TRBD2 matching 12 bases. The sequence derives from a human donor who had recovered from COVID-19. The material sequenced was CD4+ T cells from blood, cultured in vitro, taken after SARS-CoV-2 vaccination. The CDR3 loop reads CASSLGTSGSYEQYF. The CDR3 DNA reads TGTGCCAGCAGCTTGGGGACTAGCGGGTCGTACGAGCAGTACTTC. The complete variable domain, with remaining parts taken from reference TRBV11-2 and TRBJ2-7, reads EAGVAQSPRYKIIEKRQSVAFWCNPISGHATLYWYQQILGQGPKLLIQFQNNGVVDDSQLPKDRFSAERLKGVDSTLKIQPAKLEDSAVYLCASSLGTSGSYEQYFGPGTRLTVT.